Listed below are T cell receptor beta chains from one sample, sequenced in a study of blood T cell repertoires in COVID-19. Data came from immunoSEQ multiplex PCR; TCRdb stores just in-frame clones and leaves some out. Among roughly 96,000 clones listed, around 81% were seen once. Sequencing was performed on peripheral blood. These receptors were collected from a man in his sixties with acute or convalescent COVID-19. CDR3s include the opening cysteine and the closing phenylalanine or tryptophan. Fields, in order: V gene, D gene, clone size, J gene, CDR3 protein, CDR3 DNA. The D gene is left open where the match is weak. Only some rows state a clone size, as once, few, many or a class for expanded clones.

TRBV29-1	-	-	TRBJ1-1	CSVGQQYNKAFF	TGCAGCGTTGGACAGCAATACAACAAAGCTTTCTTT
TRBV7-2	-	-	TRBJ1-1	CASSLATGTTNTEAFF	TGTGCCAGCAGCTTAGCAACCGGGACAACGAACACTGAAGCTTTCTTT
TRBV3-1/TRBV3-2	-	-	TRBJ1-5	CASSRAGGNQPQHF	TGTGCCAGCAGCCGGGCGGGAGGCAATCAGCCCCAGCATTTT
TRBV24-1	TRBD2	-	TRBJ2-1	CATSPLGAGINNEQFF	TGTGCCACCAGTCCCCTGGGAGCGGGGATAAACAATGAGCAGTTCTTC
TRBV6-5	TRBD2	-	TRBJ2-5	CASSYGAGVETQYF	TGTGCCAGCAGTTACGGAGCGGGGGTGGAGACCCAGTACTTC
TRBV24-1	TRBD1	-	TRBJ1-4	CATSDSRDSEKLFF	TGTGCCACCAGTGATTCTCGGGACAGCGAAAAACTGTTTTTT
TRBV5-1	-	few	TRBJ1-1	CASSLSPREDTEAFF	TGCGCCAGCAGCTTGTCCCCACGGGAGGACACTGAAGCTTTCTTT
TRBV18	-	-	TRBJ1-4	CASSPPVADNEKLFF	TGTGCCAGCTCACCACCGGTGGCGGATAATGAAAAACTGTTTTTT
TRBV7-2	-	-	TRBJ2-3	CASSSGDSRDTQYF	TGTGCCAGCAGCTCGGGGGACAGCCGAGATACGCAGTATTTT
TRBV29-1	TRBD1	-	TRBJ1-1	CSVGQGPEAFF	TGCAGCGTTGGACAGGGCCCTGAAGCTTTCTTT
TRBV6-4	TRBD2	-	TRBJ2-1	CASSDGSGGNEQFF	TGTGCCAGCAGTGACGGTAGCGGGGGGAATGAGCAGTTCTTC
TRBV5-1	TRBD1	-	TRBJ1-5	CASSPFGDRGQPQHF	TGCGCCAGCAGCCCGTTCGGGGACAGGGGACAGCCCCAGCATTTT
TRBV7-9	TRBD2	-	TRBJ2-5	CASRTTGLTSETQYF	TGTGCCAGCAGAACTACGGGACTAACTAGCGAGACCCAGTACTTC
TRBV2	-	-	TRBJ2-5	CASSRVQETQYF	TGTGCCAGCAGCCGGGTTCAAGAGACCCAGTACTTC
TRBV10-2	TRBD1	-	TRBJ1-3	CASSAGDSSGNTIYF	TGCGCCAGCAGTGCCGGGGACAGCTCTGGAAACACCATATATTTT
TRBV5-8	-	-	TRBJ2-3	CASSPMRVWDTQYF	TGTGCCAGCAGCCCTATGAGGGTATGGGATACGCAGTATTTT
TRBV14	TRBD1	-	TRBJ1-1	CASSQIRDRLNTEAFF	TGTGCCAGCAGCCAAATCCGGGACAGATTGAACACTGAAGCTTTCTTT
TRBV2	-	-	TRBJ2-1	CASTGGALYNEQFF	TGTGCCAGCACTGGGGGGGCACTTTACAATGAGCAGTTCTTC
TRBV24-1	-	-	TRBJ2-2	CATSDPWNTGELFF	TGTGCCACCAGTGACCCCTGGAACACCGGGGAGCTGTTTTTT
TRBV2	-	few	TRBJ2-2	CASSPTANTGELFF	TGTGCCAGCAGCCCGACAGCGAACACCGGGGAGCTGTTTTTT
TRBV9	-	once	TRBJ1-6	CASSPGAGSHSPLHF	TGTGCCAGCAGCCCCGGGGCGGGGTCGCATTCACCCCTCCACTTT
TRBV19	TRBD1	-	TRBJ2-1	CASSGQALGSYNEQFF	TGTGCCAGTAGTGGACAGGCCCTGGGCTCCTACAATGAGCAGTTCTTC
TRBV6-5	TRBD1	-	TRBJ2-5	CASSYGQGGIETQYF	TGTGCCAGCAGTTACGGACAGGGAGGAATAGAGACCCAGTACTTC
TRBV7-2	TRBD1	-	TRBJ2-3	CASSSIGGGITDTQYF	TGTGCCAGCAGCTCTATAGGGGGCGGTATTACAGATACGCAGTATTTT
TRBV3-1/TRBV3-2	-	once	TRBJ2-7	CASSETLDSKGSYEQYF	TGTGCCAGCAGCGAGACGTTGGACAGTAAGGGCTCCTACGAGCAGTACTTC
TRBV3-1/TRBV3-2	-	-	TRBJ2-5	CAITPRVQETQYF	TGTGCCATCACCCCGAGGGTCCAAGAGACCCAGTACTTC
TRBV19	TRBD1	-	TRBJ2-1	CASRFLTGPANEQFF	TGTGCCAGTAGATTCTTGACAGGGCCTGCCAATGAGCAGTTCTTC
TRBV11-3	-	-	TRBJ2-1	CAGREGDNEQFF	TGTGCCGGCAGAGAGGGGGACAATGAGCAGTTCTTC
TRBV11-3	TRBD2	-	TRBJ2-1	CASSLGTSGYNEQFF	TGTGCCAGCAGCTTAGGCACTAGCGGTTACAATGAGCAGTTCTTC
TRBV3-1/TRBV3-2	-	-	TRBJ2-7	CASSQDRGSYEQYF	TGTGCCAGCAGCCAAGATCGTGGCAGCTACGAGCAGTACTTC
TRBV3-1/TRBV3-2	TRBD1	-	TRBJ1-4	CASSQETTGRYGEKLFF	TGTGCCAGCAGCCAAGAGACGACAGGGAGGTACGGTGAAAAACTGTTTTTT
TRBV30	TRBD1	few	TRBJ2-5	CAWSGSGQGFQETQYF	TGTGCCTGGAGTGGATCGGGACAGGGGTTCCAAGAGACCCAGTACTTC
TRBV6-1	TRBD2	-	TRBJ2-3	CASSEVDSGGRDTQYF	TGTGCCAGCAGTGAAGTGGATAGCGGGGGGCGGGATACGCAGTATTTT
TRBV5-8	-	-	TRBJ1-2	CAGYTLREGYTF	TGTGCCGGATATACGCTCCGGGAGGGCTACACCTTC